This T cell receptor beta chain originates from a study of cytotoxic CD8 clonotypes in ibrutinib-treated CLL. Genomic DNA in a quantity of about 2.2 micrograms was derived from cryopreserved PBMCs for TCR beta libraries. Study-level findings and limits: Clonality increased at ibrutinib response and stayed stable in sustained remission. At progression, however, it fell back toward baseline.

The assay was immunoSEQ multiplex PCR, and TCRdb's table has in-frame clones only and misses some. The sample includes 130,000 or so clones, over 75% of them seen just once. As concerns this clone: No antigen is known for it.

Sequencing was performed on PBMCs, taken after 24 months of ibrutinib treatment. The sequence derives from a human donor with chronic lymphocytic leukemia.

This CDR3 is CASSHTAGQNSDEQFF. Here the CDR3 DNA reads TGTGCCAGCAGCCATACGGCGGGCCAAAACTCTGATGAGCAGTTCTTC. The chain carries TRBV11-3 and TRBJ2-1; D perhaps matches TRBD2 (5 bases). V was pared by 5 bases and J by 8 bases, with 22 bases between. In germline, CDR1 is SGHNT, CDR2 YENEEA. The CDR3 contains 16 residues.